This TCR beta chain originates from a study of blood T cell repertoires in COVID-19. About the study: Acute and convalescent COVID-19 samples came from the United States, Italy and Spain. Sample material is recorded as cDNA or gDNA derived from T cells, B-cell-depleted T cells, or PBMCs.

There are a few counts of this clone. Original processing notes: Estimation of nucleated cell counts relied on the amplification of reference gene primers. Profiled with immunoSEQ multiplex PCR; TCRdb holds only in-frame clones, not every one. That table furnishes V, J and clone size, whereas the DNA furnished D and trimming. In the table there are 200,000 to 300,000 clones, 70% to 90% of which are singletons. The CDR3 has 13 residues. Germline values: CDR1 MGHRA, CDR2 YSYEKL. Deletions cut 7 bases from V and 5 bases from J, with 14 bases between. The sequenced sample was peripheral blood. The sequence was collected from a human donor in a cohort sampled during active COVID-19. This rearrangement joins TRBV4-1 to TRBJ1-1; D is ambiguous. CDR3 in DNA: TGCGCCAGCACTAGGAGGTGGGGTACTGAAGCTTTCTTT. Translation gives CASTRRWGTEAFF.